This is a list of T cell receptor beta chains from one sample in a study of T-cell reconstitution after alpha-beta-depleted transplantation in children. TCRdb reanalysed the PCR reads using MiXCR and keeps one entry per CDR3 protein. The sample carries about 610,000 distinct CDR3 sequences, roughly 10% recorded once. The source was PBMCs from the stem cell graft donor, collected from the stem cell graft. The receptors were gathered from a human donor who donated a stem cell graft to a child with acute myeloid leukemia. Each CDR3 is given with its conserved first and last residue. A D gene is named only where the DNA matches it firmly. Clone size is shown for a subset of rows, as once, few, many or a class of expanded clone.

abundance	v_gene	j_gene	d_gene	CDR3nt	CDR3aa
NA	TRBV12-3/TRBV12-4	TRBJ1-5	NA	TGTGCCAGCAGCTCCTCACGGGGCAATCAGCCCCAGCATTTT	CASSSSRGNQPQHF
many	TRBV25-1	TRBJ2-5	NA	TGTGCCAGCTGGGACTTGGAGACCCAGTACTTC	CASWDLETQYF
NA	TRBV4-3	TRBJ1-3	TRBD1	TGCGCCAGCAGCCAAGGGCCACAGGGGGCCTCTGGAAACACCATATATTTT	CASSQGPQGASGNTIYF
few	TRBV5-6	TRBJ2-5	TRBD2	TGTGCCAGCAGCTTGATACTAGCGGGTGAGGCCCGAGAGACCCAGTACTTC	CASSLILAGEARETQYF
few	TRBV7-8	TRBJ2-7	TRBD1	TGTGCCAGCAGCTTAGGGGGACAGGGAGGGAACGAGCAGTACTTC	CASSLGGQGGNEQYF
NA	TRBV5-1	TRBJ2-1	TRBD2	TGCGCCAGCAGCTTGGGGGGACTAGCGGAAAACAATGAGCAGTTCTTC	CASSLGGLAENNEQFF
many	TRBV6-2/TRBV6-3	TRBJ2-3	NA	TGTGCCAGCAGCACCGGAGGGACAGATACGCAGTATTTT	CASSTGGTDTQYF
few	TRBV12-3/TRBV12-4	TRBJ2-1	NA	TGTGCCAGCAGCCCTCCTATCTCCTACAATGAGCAGTTCTTC	CASSPPISYNEQFF
few	TRBV5-5	TRBJ2-1	NA	TGTGCCAGCAGCTTGGAATGGGGCGTGAAGGAGCAGTTCTTC	CASSLEWGVKEQFF
NA	TRBV24-1	TRBJ2-1	TRBD2	TGTGCCACCGGGCAGCCGGGAGGGCCGTCTGAGCAGTTCTTC	CATGQPGGPSEQFF
NA	TRBV4-3	TRBJ2-1	TRBD2	TGCGCCAGCAGCCAAGAAGGGACTAGGGCCGGGGAGCAGTTCTTC	CASSQEGTRAGEQFF
many	TRBV29-1	TRBJ2-7	TRBD1	TGCAGCGTGGGACAGGGGGCGACCTACGAGCAGTACTTC	CSVGQGATYEQYF
many	TRBV6-5	TRBJ1-2	NA	TGTGCCAGCAGTTATAGGGGACACAACTATGGCTACACCTTC	CASSYRGHNYGYTF
few	TRBV18	TRBJ1-2	NA	TGTGCCAGCTCACCAACCGGGACGGACTCCTTTAACTATGGCTACACCTTC	CASSPTGTDSFNYGYTF
many	TRBV24-1	TRBJ2-2	TRBD1	TGTGCCACCGGTCGGGACAGCCATAACACCGGGGAGCTGTTTTTT	CATGRDSHNTGELFF
many	TRBV3-1	TRBJ2-7	TRBD2	TGTGCCAGCAGCCATTCTCCGACTAGCGGATTCTACGAGCAGTACTTC	CASSHSPTSGFYEQYF
few	TRBV20-1	TRBJ2-2	TRBD2	TGCAGTGCTAGAGGCCGGACTAGCGTGGGCGGGGAGCTGTTTTTT	CSARGRTSVGGELFF
few	TRBV6-2/TRBV6-3	TRBJ2-3	NA	TGTGCCAGCAGTTACTCGGGAGTTACGACAGATACGCAGTATTTT	CASSYSGVTTDTQYF
few	TRBV19	TRBJ2-1	NA	TGTGCCAGTAGTATAGCAACGGGAGTCGGTGAGCAGTTCTTC	CASSIATGVGEQFF
NA	TRBV7-9	TRBJ2-4	TRBD1	TGTGCCAGCAGCTCCCCCTCGACAGGGAACAAAAACATTCAGTACTTC	CASSSPSTGNKNIQYF
NA	TRBV7-6	TRBJ2-7	TRBD2	TGTGCCAGCAGCTTAGCGCCGGGACTAGCGGGAGGCCTTTCCTACGAGCAGTACTTC	CASSLAPGLAGGLSYEQYF
many	TRBV7-3	TRBJ2-3	NA	TGTGCCAGCAGCTTATTAGGGGGAGGGACAGATACGCAGTATTTT	CASSLLGGGTDTQYF
few	TRBV5-1	TRBJ1-5	TRBD1	TGCGCCAGCAGCTTGGATGGACAGGGAAATCAGCCCCAGCATTTT	CASSLDGQGNQPQHF
NA	TRBV12-3/TRBV12-4	TRBJ1-4	NA	TGTGCCAGCAGCTCCGACGGCGCAACTAATGAAAAACTGTTTTTT	CASSSDGATNEKLFF
NA	TRBV5-1	TRBJ2-3	NA	TGCGCCAGCAGCTTAGGCGCGGCAGATACGCAGTATTTT	CASSLGAADTQYF
many	TRBV15	TRBJ1-4	TRBD1	TGTGCCACCAGCAGAGTCGCCCCCAGGGGGGATGAAAAACTGTTTTTT	CATSRVAPRGDEKLFF
many	TRBV20-1	TRBJ2-7	NA	TGCAGTGCGCCGAGGGGGGAGAGAGGGTACGAGCAGTACTTC	CSAPRGERGYEQYF
NA	TRBV13	TRBJ2-3	TRBD2	TGTGCCAGCAGCCCCGGGGGGTCAGATACGCAGTATTTT	CASSPGGSDTQYF
NA	TRBV5-1	TRBJ2-1	TRBD2	TGCGCCAGCAGCTTGGCTAGCGGAGGGTTCTATGAGCAGTTCTTC	CASSLASGGFYEQFF
NA	TRBV24-1	TRBJ1-5	TRBD1	TGTGCCACCAGTGACCAGACAGGGATCGGCAATCAGCCCCAGCATTTT	CATSDQTGIGNQPQHF
NA	TRBV30	TRBJ2-5	NA	TGTGCCTGGATGCCGGTTAGTCAAGAGACCCAGTACTTC	CAWMPVSQETQYF
NA	TRBV29-1	TRBJ1-4	NA	TGCAGCGTTGAAGAGGGGGCTAATGAAAAACTGTTTTTT	CSVEEGANEKLFF
many	TRBV12-3/TRBV12-4	TRBJ1-5	NA	TGTGCCAGCACCTCTACGAATGGCAATCAGCCCCAGCATTTT	CASTSTNGNQPQHF
few	TRBV20-1	TRBJ1-6	NA	TGCAGTGCTACTCTGAGGGGTAATTCACCCCTCCACTTT	CSATLRGNSPLHF
many	TRBV18	TRBJ2-1	NA	TGTGCCAGCTCACCGCGGTCGAGCGAGTACAATGAGCAGTTCTTC	CASSPRSSEYNEQFF
NA	TRBV6-1	TRBJ2-7	TRBD2	TGTGCCAGCAGACCAGCGGGAGGGCCGGGTGAGCAGTACTTC	CASRPAGGPGEQYF
few	TRBV4-3	TRBJ2-3	NA	TGCGCCAGCAGCCAAGATAGGGGATTAAGTGGAGATACGCAGTATTTT	CASSQDRGLSGDTQYF
many	TRBV20-1	TRBJ2-1	TRBD2	TGCAGTGCTAGTGCCCGGGAGGTATACAATGAGCAGTTCTTC	CSASAREVYNEQFF
many	TRBV6-6	TRBJ2-5	NA	TGTGCCAGCAGTTACTCTACGAGAGAGACCCAGTACTTC	CASSYSTRETQYF
once	TRBV6-2/TRBV6-3	TRBJ2-1	NA	TGTGCCAGCGTAGCAGGGAGCTCCTACAATGAGCAGTTCTTC	CASVAGSSYNEQFF
NA	TRBV7-2	TRBJ1-1	NA	TGTGCCAGCAGCCGATGGCAGGGGAACACTGAAGCTTTCTTT	CASSRWQGNTEAFF
NA	TRBV7-9	TRBJ1-4	TRBD1	TGTGCCAGCAGCCGCGATTCAGGGACAGGCAGAAATGAAAAACTGTTTTTT	CASSRDSGTGRNEKLFF
NA	TRBV5-1	TRBJ2-3	TRBD2	TGCGCCAGCAGCTCCGGGGGACTAGCGGGCACAGATACGCAGTATTTT	CASSSGGLAGTDTQYF
NA	TRBV9	TRBJ2-7	NA	TGTGCCAGCAGCCCCACTGGGACGGACTTGAGGTACTTC	CASSPTGTDLRYF
many	TRBV4-3	TRBJ2-3	TRBD1	TGCGCCAGCAGCCATGGACAGGGTACAGATACGCAGTATTTT	CASSHGQGTDTQYF
NA	TRBV20-1	TRBJ1-1	NA	TGCAGTGCTATAGATTTCCCTGAAGCTTTCTTT	CSAIDFPEAFF
few	TRBV12-3/TRBV12-4	TRBJ1-1	TRBD1	TGTGCCAGCAGGGGACCCAGGGGGCTTGCTGAAGCTTTCTTT	CASRGPRGLAEAFF
many	TRBV7-2	TRBJ1-3	NA	TGTGCCAGCAGCTCCCGCGTGGGCTGGGGAAACACCATATATTTT	CASSSRVGWGNTIYF
few	TRBV30	TRBJ2-5	NA	TGTGCCTGGAGTGTGGGAGGGGGAGAGACCCAGTACTTC	CAWSVGGGETQYF
many	TRBV29-1	TRBJ2-1	NA	TGCAGCGCCGGACTGAGTGAGCAGTTCTTC	CSAGLSEQFF
few	TRBV7-9	TRBJ2-5	NA	TGTGCCAGCAGCTCCAGGACACGAGGAGGAGAGACCCAGTACTTC	CASSSRTRGGETQYF
few	TRBV6-1	TRBJ1-5	NA	TGTGCCAGCAGCGACGGGTGGGGTTATCAGCCCCAGCATTTT	CASSDGWGYQPQHF